Sequencing of this T cell receptor (beta chain) was carried out in a study of blood T cell dynamics during melanoma immunotherapy. Every bulk PBMC sample received the same 350 ng of DNA. The method was immunoSEQ multiplex PCR; TCRdb's version includes in-frame clones alone and lacks a portion of them. The sample carries more than 10,000 clones, about 83% recorded once. Sample time point: pre-treatment baseline. Blood was drawn before treatment and at week 3 after checkpoint blockade. The source of this sequence is a human donor with melanoma. The starting material was blood, obtained from a patient treated with checkpoint blockade.

CDR3 amino acids: CASSVEAGGGETQYF. For the CDR3, the DNA is TGTGCCAGCAGCGTAGAGGCCGGGGGGGGAGAGACCCAGTACTTC. The rearrangement joins TRBV9 to TRBJ2-5; 8 nucleotides match TRBD2. Germline assignment: CDR1 SGDLS and CDR2 YYNGEE. V shed 0 bases and J 4 bases; nucleotides not matched to a gene: 5. The CDR3 runs 15 residues.